The 24 T cell receptor beta chains presented below share a single source sample, sequenced in a study of shared clonotypes between healthy human individuals (TCRdb year 2020). Preparation of the library involved the immunoSEQ multiplex PCR assay. Entries here come from immuneACCESS through TCRdb and include only in-frame sequences with V and J called. Some clones fail to appear in such tables; in the studies checked, an unresolved V gene covers under half of the shortfall, and the cause of the remainder is unknown. Here the sample has around 1.1 million clones; roughly 80% occur a single time. About 0.94% of the sample goes to the ten largest clones. Sequenced sample: memory CD4+ T cells from PBMCs. The cell subset or site label on this specimen signifies: CD45RA-negative fraction. Every receptor here comes from a man between 18 and 35 years old in good health. Some clones in this sample may be carry-over from other donors' samples.

This rearrangement joins TRBV30 to TRBJ2-7; TRBD2 agrees at 11 bases. Looked up from germline, CDR1 is GTSNPN and CDR2 is SVGIG (reference sequence). This CDR3 is 15 amino acids long. V lost 0 bases and J lost 4; bases outside the gene matches: 5. DNA for the CDR3: TGTGCCTGGAGTGTACTAGCGGGAGTAAGGTACGAGCAGTACTTC. It encodes CAWSVLAGVRYEQYF.

The genes are TRBV28 and TRBJ1-4; D remains ambiguous. The CDR3 totals 13 residues. The germline gives CDR1 MDHEN, CDR2 SYDVKM. Trimming took 5 bases from V and 10 from J, leaving 14 bases between them. The CDR3 here is CASSIPPEGKLFF. CDR3 coding DNA: TGTGCCAGCAGTATACCTCCGGAGGGAAAACTGTTTTTT.

This clone turned up a few times. The chain recombines TRBV28 with TRBJ1-3; no clear D gene. Germline lookup yields CDR1 MDHEN and CDR2 SYDVKM. The CDR3 has 13 amino acids. Trimming removed 7 bases at V and 4 bases at J, with 11 bases between. CDR3 sequence (DNA): TGTGCCAGCACCACCCTGGCAGGAAACACCATATATTTT. Residues: CASTTLAGNTIYF. Using reference TRBV28 and TRBJ1-3 for the parts outside the CDR3, the full variable domain is DVKVTQSSRYLVKRTGEKVFLECVQDMDHENMFWYRQDPGLGLRLIYFSYDVKMKEKGDIPEGYSVSREKKERFSLILESASTNQTSMYLCASTTLAGNTIYFGEGSWLTVV.

The chain carries TRBV19 and TRBJ1-4; D unclear. CDR1 is LNHDA and CDR2 is SQIVND in the germline V gene (reference sequence). V lost 5 bases, J lost 0 bases, and 13 bases lay in between. The CDR3 covers 16 residues. The CDR3 coding sequence is TGTGCCAGTAGTCACCCTCGCGGTACAACTAATGAAAAACTGTTTTTT. Amino acid sequence: CASSHPRGTTNEKLFF.

As concerns this clone: A much larger clone sits a single nucleotide away, making a read error possible. V usage is TRBV5-4 and J usage is TRBJ2-1; the match to TRBD2 covers 14 bases. V was pared by 3 bases and J by 10 bases, with 6 bases of the junction left unmatched. Per germline, CDR1 SGHNT and CDR2 YYREEE (reference sequence). This CDR3 is 15 amino acids long. CDR3 amino acids: CASSSRLAGGGEQFF. The CDR3 DNA reads as TGTGCCAGCAGCTCCAGACTAGCGGGAGGGGGGGAGCAGTTCTTC.

Written as DNA, the CDR3 is TGCGCCAGCAGCCAACGGACAGGGGCAGAGACCCAGTACTTC. Its translation: CASSQRTGAETQYF. The chain joins TRBV5-1 to TRBJ2-5, with TRBD1 identical over 9 bases. The CDR3 has 14 amino acids. The J segment lost 4 bases and the V segment lost 4 bases, leaving 5 bases of the junction unmatched. CDR1 and CDR2 from the germline V gene are SGHRS and YFSETQ.

The genes are TRBV28 and TRBJ2-7; TRBD2 agrees at 11 bases. The J segment lost 0 bases and the V segment lost 3 bases, leaving 7 bases of the junction unmatched. The germline V gene has CDR1 MDHEN and CDR2 SYDVKM. The CDR3 covers 17 residues. The CDR3 loop reads CASSFRLGLAASYEQYF. CDR3 bases: TGTGCCAGCAGTTTTCGGTTGGGACTAGCGGCCTCCTACGAGCAGTACTTC.

This clone was seen a handful of times. CDR3 protein: CASSPATEAFF. The CDR3 DNA sequence: TGTGCCAGCAGCCCCGCGACTGAAGCTTTCTTT. The chain carries TRBV7-9 and TRBJ1-1; D remains unclear. The germline V gene encodes CDR1 SEHNR and CDR2 FQNEAQ (reference sequence). The CDR3 runs to 11 residues. Trimming shortened V by 5 bases and J by 5 bases, and 6 bases separated the two germline ends.

The chain is built from TRBV2 and TRBJ1-2; no clear D. V shed 1 base and J shed 4 bases, with 19 bases lying between them. CDR1 SNHLY and CDR2 FYNNEI come from the germline V gene. The CDR3 is 17 residues long. CDR3 protein: CASSEDTRLNQLYGYTF. As DNA, the CDR3 is TGTGCCAGCAGTGAAGATACCAGGTTGAATCAACTCTATGGCTACACCTTC.

V and J are TRBV28 and TRBJ2-1; D not certain. V lost 6 bases, J lost 6 bases, and 9 bases lay in between. In germline, CDR1 is MDHEN, CDR2 SYDVKM. The CDR3 sequence is 12 residues long. The CDR3 loop is CASSRSPNEQFF. CDR3 nucleotide sequence: TGTGCCAGCAGCCGATCACCCAATGAGCAGTTCTTC.

The CDR3 sequence: CASSLHGGGSEQFF. CDR3 nucleotides: TGTGCCAGCAGCCTCCATGGGGGGGGCAGTGAGCAGTTCTTC. J is TRBJ2-1 and V is TRBV7-2; D perhaps matches TRBD2 (7 bases). Trimming took off 5 bases at V and 9 bases at J, with 17 bases between the two ends. CDR1 and CDR2 from the germline V gene are SGHTA and FQGNSA. CDR3 size: 14 residues.

The chain is built from TRBV2 and TRBJ1-5; TRBD1 matches 9 bases. This CDR3 spans 16 amino acids. Germline V gene sequence: CDR1 SNHLY, CDR2 FYNNEI. Unmatched junction bases numbered 10, after V lost 4 bases and J lost 6 bases. The chain's CDR3 is CASSGTGTGLPQPQHF. The CDR3 DNA sequence: TGTGCCAGCAGTGGAACCGGGACAGGGTTGCCTCAGCCCCAGCATTTT. The whole variable domain, filled in from reference TRBV2 and TRBJ1-5, reads EPEVTQTPSHQVTQMGQEVILRCVPISNHLYFYWYRQILGQKVEFLVSFYNNEISEKSEIFDDQFSVERPDGSNFTLKIRSTKLEDSAMYFCASSGTGTGLPQPQHFGDGTRLSIL.

The rearrangement links TRBV7-3 to TRBJ2-1; perhaps TRBD1 as D (7 bases). Trimming shortened V by 5 bases and J by 7 bases, and 18 bases separated the two germline ends. Germline-derived CDR1 and CDR2 are SGHTA and FQGTGA. The CDR3 loop spans 15 amino acids. CDR3 in amino acids: CASSPTTGRRNEQFF. CDR3 nucleotides: TGTGCCAGCAGCCCCACGACAGGGAGGAGGAATGAGCAGTTCTTC.

This clone has a handful of counts. This chain links TRBV4-2 with TRBJ1-2; no reliable D call. Looked up from germline, CDR1 is LGHNA and CDR2 is YNFKEQ. This CDR3 has 14 amino acids. V was cut by 2 bases and J by 5 bases, with 12 bases left in between. This CDR3 is CASSQLSVGYGYTF. CDR3 in DNA: TGTGCCAGCAGCCAACTCTCCGTGGGGTATGGCTACACCTTC.

The chain combines TRBV9 with TRBJ2-2; 10 nucleotides align to TRBD2. Germline CDR1 SGDLS, CDR2 YYNGEE. V lost 4 bases to trimming and J lost 4 bases; unmatched junction nucleotides: 10. The CDR3 consists of 17 residues. The CDR3 DNA sequence: TGTGCCAGCAGCCTCATAGCGGGAGGTCCGCCCACCGGGGAGCTGTTTTTT. Translation gives CASSLIAGGPPTGELFF. The full variable domain, completed using reference TRBV9 and TRBJ2-2, is DSGVTQTPKHLITATGQRVTLRCSPRSGDLSVYWYQQSLDQGLQFLIQYYNGEERAKGNILERFSAQQFPDLHSELNLSSLELGDSALYFCASSLIAGGPPTGELFFGEGSRLTVL.

This clone was detected only once. A read error may explain this, as a much larger clone is one base away. The chain is built from TRBV7-3 and TRBJ2-7; D possibly corresponds to TRBD2 (6 bases). V lost 2 bases and J lost 0, with 8 bases in between. Germline CDR1 and CDR2: SGHTA and FQGTGA. The CDR3 contains 14 residues. The CDR3 reads CASSLAGNSYEQYF. The CDR3 nucleotides are TGTGCCAGCAGCTTAGCGGGAAACTCCTACGAGCAGTACTTC.

The genes are TRBV5-1 and TRBJ1-3, with TRBD1 matching 7 bases. Losses at the gene ends were 2 bases for V and 8 bases for J; bases not matched to a gene: 7. Germline CDR1 reads SGHRS; CDR2 reads YFSETQ. This CDR3 contains 14 residues. As DNA, the CDR3 is TGCGCCAGCAGCTTCGACAGGGCGGGTGACACCATATATTTT. Residues: CASSFDRAGDTIYF.

The chain recombines TRBV28 with TRBJ1-1; tentatively, D is TRBD1 (6 bases). This CDR3 spans 15 amino acids. V was pared by 1 base and J by 5 bases, with 14 bases between. Germline lookup yields CDR1 MDHEN and CDR2 SYDVKM. CDR3 in DNA: TGTGCCAGCAGTTTATTGCAGGGAGGGGGAACTGAAGCTTTCTTT. It encodes CASSLLQGGGTEAFF. The full variable domain, completed using reference TRBV28 and TRBJ1-1, is DVKVTQSSRYLVKRTGEKVFLECVQDMDHENMFWYRQDPGLGLRLIYFSYDVKMKEKGDIPEGYSVSREKKERFSLILESASTNQTSMYLCASSLLQGGGTEAFFGQGTRLTVV.

V and J are TRBV6-1 and TRBJ2-7; maybe TRBD2 (6 bases). Trimming pared 10 bases from V and 6 bases from J, leaving 19 bases between. This CDR3 has 13 amino acids. The germline V gene has CDR1 MNHNS and CDR2 SASEGT. Here the CDR3 reads CATGTLEGFEQYF. The CDR3 DNA is TGTGCCACCGGGACTCTAGAGGGCTTCGAGCAGTACTTC.

This chain links TRBV28 with TRBJ2-5, with 9 nucleotides matching TRBD1. Germline loops: CDR1 MDHEN, CDR2 SYDVKM. The CDR3 totals 15 residues. Unmatched junction bases numbered 10, after V lost 7 bases and J lost 4 bases. The CDR3, as DNA: TGTGCCAGCACCACCCCCGGGACAGGGCCAGAGACCCAGTACTTC. Amino acid sequence: CASTTPGTGPETQYF.

The chain has TRBV4-1 and TRBJ2-5; possibly TRBD2 for D (5 bases). The CDR3 is 13 amino acids. The ends were cut back, 2 bases at V and 5 bases at J, with 9 bases in the middle. In germline, CDR1 is MGHRA, CDR2 YSYEKL. CDR3 protein: CASSQWERETQYF. The CDR3 bases are TGCGCCAGCAGCCAATGGGAGCGGGAGACCCAGTACTTC.

The chain has TRBV4-2 and TRBJ1-1; TRBD1 aligns across 7 bases. The CDR3 loop spans 19 amino acids. Unmatched junction bases numbered 17, after V lost 4 bases and J lost 0 bases. Germline V gives CDR1 LGHNA, CDR2 YNFKEQ. As DNA, the CDR3 is TGTGCCAGCAGCCTCACTTCAAGGGGCAGGGGGGGCGTGAACACTGAAGCTTTCTTT. Its protein product is CASSLTSRGRGGVNTEAFF.

The genes are TRBV27 and TRBJ2-1; D ambiguous. The CDR3 loop spans 13 amino acids. Trimming removed 6 bases at V and 9 bases at J, with 15 bases between. Germline V gene sequence: CDR1 MNHEY, CDR2 SMNVEV (reference sequence). CDR3 DNA: TGTGCCAGCAGCCCTCTCCCATTGAGTGAGCAGTTCTTC. Encoded protein: CASSPLPLSEQFF.

This clone was detected only a few times. The genes are TRBV5-4 and TRBJ2-7; D is possibly TRBD1 or TRBD2 (5 bases each). This CDR3 region has 18 residues. CDR1 and CDR2 (germline): SGHNT, YYREEE (reference sequence). Trimming removed 3 bases at V and 2 bases at J, with 24 bases between. CDR3 bases: TGTGCCAGCAGCTCGGCGGCGGCGGACCGGGACCGAGCCTACGAGCAGTACTTC. Amino acid sequence: CASSSAAADRDRAYEQYF.